Listed below are T cell receptor beta chains from one sample, sequenced in a study of cytomegalovirus exposure and HLA in healthy donors. Assay: immunoSEQ multiplex PCR; the TCRdb copy retains only in-frame clones and omits some. Among some 130,000 clones, 79% were seen once, and the ten largest hold about 2%. The sequenced sample was PBMCs. Receptor source: a man aged 18 to 30 in good health and CMV-seronegative. CDR3s include the opening cysteine and the closing phenylalanine or tryptophan. D genes are given only for firm matches. Not all rows give a size; the values are once, few, many and, for expanded clones, a class.

V: TRBV6-1
D: -
J: TRBJ2-3
size: -
CDR3: CASSEGSSSTDTQYF
DNA: TGTGCCAGCAGTGAGGGGAGTTCTAGCACAGATACGCAGTATTTT

V: TRBV30
D: -
J: TRBJ1-6
size: -
CDR3: CACRTNSPLHF
DNA: TGTGCCTGCCGTACAAATTCACCCCTCCACTTT

V: TRBV7-2
D: TRBD2
J: TRBJ2-7
size: -
CDR3: CASSLVTSGGYEQYF
DNA: TGTGCCAGCAGCTTAGTGACTAGCGGGGGCTACGAGCAGTACTTC

V: TRBV13
D: -
J: TRBJ2-7
size: -
CDR3: CASSHSGDKTYEQYF
DNA: TGTGCCAGCAGCCACTCAGGGGACAAGACTTACGAGCAGTACTTC

V: TRBV21-1
D: -
J: TRBJ2-2
size: -
CDR3: CASSKVRTSGCGPGELFF
DNA: TGTGCCAGCAGCAAAGTTCGGACTAGCGGGTGTGGTCCCGGGGAGCTGTTTTTT

V: TRBV28
D: TRBD1
J: TRBJ1-4
size: few
CDR3: CASSRTGGGEKLFF
DNA: TGTGCCAGCAGTCGGACAGGGGGGGGTGAAAAACTGTTTTTT

V: TRBV29-1
D: TRBD2
J: TRBJ2-7
size: -
CDR3: CSVGLAGLSYEQYF
DNA: TGCAGCGTTGGCCTAGCGGGACTCTCCTACGAGCAGTACTTC

V: TRBV10-2
D: -
J: TRBJ2-2
size: -
CDR3: CASNERANTGELFF
DNA: TGCGCCAGCAACGAGCGGGCGAACACCGGGGAGCTGTTTTTT

V: TRBV15
D: TRBD1
J: TRBJ1-4
size: -
CDR3: CATSIRGTGAEKLFF
DNA: TGTGCCACCAGCATACGGGGGACAGGGGCAGAAAAACTGTTTTTT

V: TRBV6-1
D: -
J: TRBJ1-1
size: few
CDR3: CASTLGYTEAFF
DNA: TGTGCCAGCACTCTCGGGTACACTGAAGCTTTCTTT

V: TRBV9
D: -
J: TRBJ2-2
size: -
CDR3: CASSVGVATGELFF
DNA: TGTGCCAGCAGCGTAGGGGTAGCCACCGGGGAGCTGTTTTTT

V: TRBV7-9
D: -
J: TRBJ1-4
size: -
CDR3: CASSPGIGRAFEKLFF
DNA: TGTGCCAGCAGCCCCGGGATCGGTAGGGCGTTTGAAAAACTGTTTTTT

V: TRBV11-2
D: -
J: TRBJ1-2
size: -
CDR3: CASSFGGNYGYTF
DNA: TGTGCCAGCAGCTTTGGGGGGAACTATGGCTACACCTTC

V: TRBV4-1
D: -
J: TRBJ1-5
size: -
CDR3: CASSPRLVISNQPQHF
DNA: TGCGCCAGCAGCCCCCGACTCGTGATCAGCAATCAGCCCCAGCATTTT

V: TRBV5-6
D: -
J: TRBJ2-3
size: -
CDR3: CASSRGGDTQYF
DNA: TGTGCCAGCAGTCGAGGTGGGGATACGCAGTATTTT

V: TRBV7-6
D: -
J: TRBJ1-1
size: -
CDR3: CASSTQGYTEAFF
DNA: TGTGCCAGCAGCACACAGGGTTACACTGAAGCTTTCTTT

V: TRBV5-4
D: -
J: TRBJ1-1
size: -
CDR3: CASSRTAYTEAFF
DNA: TGTGCCAGCAGCCGGACAGCTTACACTGAAGCTTTCTTT

V: TRBV27
D: TRBD1
J: TRBJ1-2
size: -
CDR3: CASRRTGERYGYTF
DNA: TGTGCCAGCAGGAGGACAGGGGAACGCTATGGCTACACCTTC

V: TRBV7-2
D: -
J: TRBJ1-5
size: -
CDR3: CASSLGPRQSYSNQPQHF
DNA: TGTGCCAGCAGCTTAGGACCCAGACAGTCATATAGCAATCAGCCCCAGCATTTT

V: TRBV2
D: TRBD1
J: TRBJ2-1
size: once
CDR3: CASSRTGTLYNEQFF
DNA: TGTGCCAGCAGTAGGACAGGGACCTTATACAATGAGCAGTTCTTC

V: TRBV2
D: -
J: TRBJ1-2
size: -
CDR3: CASSDGLSDNYGYTF
DNA: TGTGCCAGCAGTGATGGGCTCTCCGATAACTATGGCTACACCTTC

V: TRBV9
D: -
J: TRBJ2-3
size: -
CDR3: CASSVEGDTQYF
DNA: TGTGCCAGCAGCGTAGAGGGGGATACGCAGTATTTT

V: TRBV6-6
D: TRBD2
J: TRBJ2-1
size: -
CDR3: CASSPGTSGTNEQFF
DNA: TGTGCCAGCAGCCCCGGGACTAGCGGGACCAATGAGCAGTTCTTC

V: TRBV30
D: TRBD1
J: TRBJ1-2
size: few
CDR3: CAWSRDRPHGYTF
DNA: TGTGCCTGGAGTCGGGACAGGCCGCATGGCTACACCTTC

V: TRBV5-1
D: TRBD2
J: TRBJ2-7
size: -
CDR3: CASREASGSMYEQYF
DNA: TGCGCCAGCAGGGAGGCTAGCGGTTCCATGTACGAGCAGTACTTC

V: TRBV5-1
D: -
J: TRBJ2-1
size: -
CDR3: CASSLEGQGGNEQFF
DNA: TGCGCCAGCAGCTTGGAGGGGCAAGGTGGCAATGAGCAGTTCTTC

V: TRBV6-1
D: -
J: TRBJ1-5
size: -
CDR3: CASSAGQNQPQHF
DNA: TGTGCCAGCAGTGCAGGACAAAATCAGCCCCAGCATTTT

V: TRBV9
D: -
J: TRBJ1-5
size: few
CDR3: CASSVEGRGNQPQHF
DNA: TGTGCCAGCAGCGTGGAGGGAAGGGGCAATCAGCCCCAGCATTTT

V: TRBV10-2
D: -
J: TRBJ1-1
size: few
CDR3: CASVREGVMNTEAFF
DNA: TGCGCCAGCGTCCGGGAGGGGGTAATGAACACTGAAGCTTTCTTT

V: TRBV6-1
D: TRBD1
J: TRBJ1-2
size: few
CDR3: CASSVRDRVYGYTF
DNA: TGTGCCAGCAGTGTCCGGGACAGAGTCTATGGCTACACCTTC

V: TRBV4-2
D: -
J: TRBJ2-2
size: -
CDR3: CASSQAGGNTGELFF
DNA: TGTGCCAGCAGCCAAGCCGGCGGGAACACCGGGGAGCTGTTTTTT

V: TRBV6-6
D: TRBD2
J: TRBJ2-3
size: -
CDR3: CAIGLAGTDTQYF
DNA: TGTGCCATCGGACTAGCGGGCACAGATACGCAGTATTTT

V: TRBV11-3
D: -
J: TRBJ2-2
size: -
CDR3: CASSLGTISTGELFF
DNA: TGTGCCAGCAGCTTAGGGACAATCAGCACCGGGGAGCTGTTTTTT

V: TRBV19
D: -
J: TRBJ1-1
size: -
CDR3: CASSMNRNTEAFF
DNA: TGTGCCAGTAGTATGAACAGGAACACTGAAGCTTTCTTT

V: TRBV28
D: -
J: TRBJ1-4
size: once
CDR3: CASRGAAAGDYNEKLFF
DNA: TGTGCCAGCAGAGGGGCCGCGGCGGGGGACTATAATGAAAAACTGTTTTTT

V: TRBV27
D: -
J: TRBJ1-2
size: -
CDR3: CASSRVGGLNYGYTF
DNA: TGTGCCAGCAGCCGGGTAGGGGGTTTGAACTATGGCTACACCTTC

V: TRBV29-1
D: -
J: TRBJ2-1
size: -
CDR3: CSVLLPGEQFF
DNA: TGCAGCGTCCTCCTACCGGGGGAGCAGTTCTTC

V: TRBV28
D: TRBD1
J: TRBJ1-1
size: few
CDR3: CASSLGDRRGPRGAFF
DNA: TGTGCCAGCAGTTTAGGAGACAGGAGGGGGCCCAGGGGCGCTTTCTTT

V: TRBV18
D: -
J: TRBJ2-5
size: -
CDR3: CASSVGETQYF
DNA: TGTGCCAGCTCGGTGGGCGAGACCCAGTACTTC

V: TRBV5-4
D: -
J: TRBJ1-2
size: -
CDR3: CASSLDGIGYGYTF
DNA: TGTGCCAGCAGCTTGGACGGGATTGGCTATGGCTACACCTTC